The T cell receptor (beta chain) under discussion was sequenced for a study of preoperative IRX-2 immunotherapy in early breast cancer. Libraries were prepared by immunoSEQ multiplex PCR; TCRdb keeps only in-frame clonotypes and omits some of them. The sample shows 75,000 to 100,000 clones, roughly 89% of them seen only once. V shed 3 bases and J shed 4 bases, with 8 bases lying between them. From germline, CDR1 is MDHEN and CDR2 SYDVKM. This CDR3 has 13 residues. Sample treatment: preoperative locoregional IRX-2 cytokine immunotherapy. Samples came from a phase Ib trial of preoperative locoregional IRX-2 cytokine immunotherapy.

The receptor was isolated from a human donor with breast cancer. The material was tumor tissue, obtained after IRX-2 immunotherapy. The chain is built from TRBV28 and TRBJ2-3, with TRBD2 as a possible D gene (5 bases). CDR3 sequence reads: CASSLRDPDTQYF. In DNA, the CDR3 is TGTGCCAGCAGTTTGAGGGATCCAGATACGCAGTATTTT.